The clone carrying this TCR beta chain was seen only a few times. The data originate from a study of blood T cell repertoires in COVID-19. For the study at large: From the United States, Italy and Spain came samples of acute and convalescent COVID-19. The cDNA or gDNA used as material had been derived from T cells, B-cell-depleted T cells, or PBMCs.

V lost 4 bases to trimming and J lost 0 bases; unmatched junction nucleotides: 15. The CDR3 is 21 amino acids. CDR1 is LGHNA and CDR2 is YNFKEQ in the germline V gene. Original handling: Amplifying reference gene primers gave estimates of nucleated cell counts. Profiling relied on immunoSEQ multiplex PCR, and the TCRdb table lists in-frame clones only, not all of them. V and J calls and clone size come straight from that table; D and trimming were deduced from the DNA. The sample carries about 130,000 clones, about 80% recorded once. The chain recombines TRBV4-2 with TRBJ2-1; 13 bases line up with TRBD2. This TCR came from a man aged 35 to 55 with active or convalescent COVID-19. Sequencing input: peripheral blood. This CDR3 reads CASSLNPTSGGAIYSYNEQFF. CDR3 bases: TGTGCCAGCAGCCTAAACCCTACTAGCGGGGGGGCCATCTACTCCTACAATGAGCAGTTCTTC.